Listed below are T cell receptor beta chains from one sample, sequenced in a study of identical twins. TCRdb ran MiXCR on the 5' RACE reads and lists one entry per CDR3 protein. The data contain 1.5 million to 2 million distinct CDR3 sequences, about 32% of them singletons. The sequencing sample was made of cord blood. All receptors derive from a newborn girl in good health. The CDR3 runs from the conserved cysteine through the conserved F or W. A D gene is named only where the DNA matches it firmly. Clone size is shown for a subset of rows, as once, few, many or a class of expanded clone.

CDR3: CASSNQGRAGELFF
DNA: TGTGCCAGCAGCAACCAGGGTCGTGCCGGGGAGCTGTTTTTT
V: TRBV4-2
D: .
J: TRBJ2-2
size: .

CDR3: CSARLAEQFF
DNA: TGCAGTGCTAGGTTGGCGGAGCAGTTCTTC
V: TRBV20-1
D: .
J: TRBJ2-1
size: few

CDR3: CASSQVLAYQETQYF
DNA: TGTGCCAGCAGCCAAGTGCTGGCTTACCAAGAGACCCAGTACTTC
V: TRBV4-2
D: .
J: TRBJ2-5
size: .

CDR3: CAISGTTSGGANEQFF
DNA: TGTGCCATCAGTGGCACTACTAGCGGGGGGGCCAATGAGCAGTTCTTC
V: TRBV10-3
D: TRBD2
J: TRBJ2-1
size: .

CDR3: CASSAGTSNPHEQYF
DNA: TGTGCCAGCAGTGCCGGGACTAGCAATCCCCACGAGCAGTACTTC
V: TRBV12-3/TRBV12-4
D: TRBD2
J: TRBJ2-7
size: many

CDR3: CASSSPWDTNQETQYF
DNA: TGTGCCAGCAGCAGCCCATGGGACACCAACCAAGAGACCCAGTACTTC
V: TRBV7-2
D: .
J: TRBJ2-5
size: .

CDR3: CASSQGGDRAEAFF
DNA: TGTGCCAGCAGCCAAGGGGGGGATAGGGCTGAAGCTTTCTTT
V: TRBV3-1
D: .
J: TRBJ1-1
size: once

CDR3: CASTLGRVYEQYF
DNA: TGTGCCAGCACCTTGGGGAGGGTCTACGAGCAGTACTTC
V: TRBV7-8
D: TRBD2
J: TRBJ2-7
size: .

CDR3: CASTMGTPANYGYTF
DNA: TGTGCCAGCACCATGGGGACACCCGCTAACTATGGCTACACCTTC
V: TRBV6-5
D: .
J: TRBJ1-2
size: .

CDR3: CASSEASNQPQHF
DNA: TGTGCCAGCAGTGAGGCGAGCAATCAGCCCCAGCATTTT
V: TRBV6-1
D: .
J: TRBJ1-5
size: few

CDR3: CASSLFVSARADTQYF
DNA: TGTGCCAGCAGCCTGTTCGTGAGCGCCCGCGCGGATACGCAGTATTTT
V: TRBV3-1
D: .
J: TRBJ2-3
size: few

CDR3: CASMGLAGGRYNEQFF
DNA: TGTGCCAGCATGGGGCTAGCGGGGGGCAGGTACAATGAGCAGTTCTTC
V: TRBV12-3/TRBV12-4
D: TRBD2
J: TRBJ2-1
size: few

CDR3: CSARDRTNTEAFF
DNA: TGCAGTGCTAGGGACAGGACGAACACTGAAGCTTTCTTT
V: TRBV20-1
D: TRBD1
J: TRBJ1-1
size: .

CDR3: CSGVGQSSYNEQFF
DNA: TGCAGTGGGGTCGGACAGAGCTCCTACAATGAGCAGTTCTTC
V: TRBV20-1
D: .
J: TRBJ2-1
size: few

CDR3: CASSLALMTSGLSTDTQYF
DNA: TGTGCCAGCAGTTTAGCGCTAATGACTAGCGGGCTTAGCACAGATACGCAGTATTTT
V: TRBV12-3/TRBV12-4
D: TRBD2
J: TRBJ2-3
size: .

CDR3: CASSLFNQGQGANNEQFF
DNA: TGTGCCAGCAGTTTGTTCAACCAGGGACAGGGGGCAAACAATGAGCAGTTCTTC
V: TRBV28
D: TRBD1
J: TRBJ2-1
size: few

CDR3: CASTPASLADEQFF
DNA: TGTGCCAGCACCCCAGCGTCTCTAGCAGATGAGCAGTTCTTC
V: TRBV12-3/TRBV12-4
D: .
J: TRBJ2-1
size: few

CDR3: CASTGDRAPYGYTF
DNA: TGTGCCAGCACCGGGGACAGGGCACCTTATGGCTACACCTTC
V: TRBV2
D: TRBD1
J: TRBJ1-2
size: few

CDR3: CASSLVWRELSNEQFF
DNA: TGTGCCAGCAGTTTAGTGTGGCGGGAGTTAAGCAATGAGCAGTTCTTC
V: TRBV27
D: TRBD2
J: TRBJ2-1
size: .

CDR3: CSASVDTQYF
DNA: TGCAGTGCTTCCGTAGATACGCAGTATTTT
V: TRBV20-1
D: .
J: TRBJ2-3
size: few

CDR3: CASTTGAGAEAFF
DNA: TGTGCCAGCACCACAGGGGCCGGGGCTGAAGCTTTCTTT
V: TRBV25-1
D: TRBD1
J: TRBJ1-1
size: .

CDR3: CASSSRASSTDTQYF
DNA: TGCGCCAGCAGTTCTCGGGCAAGTAGCACAGATACGCAGTATTTT
V: TRBV4-1
D: .
J: TRBJ2-3
size: few

CDR3: CASSLVGTSADTQYF
DNA: TGTGCCAGCAGTTTAGTGGGGACTAGCGCAGATACGCAGTATTTT
V: TRBV12-3/TRBV12-4
D: TRBD2
J: TRBJ2-3
size: .